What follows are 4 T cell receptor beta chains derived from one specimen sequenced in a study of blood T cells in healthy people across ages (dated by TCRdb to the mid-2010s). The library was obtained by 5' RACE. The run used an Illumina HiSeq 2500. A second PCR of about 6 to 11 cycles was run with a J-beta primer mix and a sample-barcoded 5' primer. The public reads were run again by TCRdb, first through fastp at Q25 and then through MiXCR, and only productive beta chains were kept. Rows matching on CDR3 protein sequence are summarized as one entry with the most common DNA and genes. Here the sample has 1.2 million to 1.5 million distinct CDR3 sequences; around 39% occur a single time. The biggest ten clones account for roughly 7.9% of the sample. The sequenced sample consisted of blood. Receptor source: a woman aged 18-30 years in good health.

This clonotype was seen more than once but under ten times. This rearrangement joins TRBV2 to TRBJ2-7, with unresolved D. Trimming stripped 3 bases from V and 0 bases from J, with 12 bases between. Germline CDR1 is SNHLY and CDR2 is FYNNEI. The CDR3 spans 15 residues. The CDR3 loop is CASSDAGTYSYEQYF. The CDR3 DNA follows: TGTGCCAGCAGTGATGCAGGTACCTACTCCTACGAGCAGTACTTC. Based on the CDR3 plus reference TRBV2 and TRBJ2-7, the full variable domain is EPEVTQTPSHQVTQMGQEVILRCVPISNHLYFYWYRQILGQKVEFLVSFYNNEISEKSEIFDDQFSVERPDGSNFTLKIRSTKLEDSAMYFCASSDAGTYSYEQYFGPGTRLTVT.

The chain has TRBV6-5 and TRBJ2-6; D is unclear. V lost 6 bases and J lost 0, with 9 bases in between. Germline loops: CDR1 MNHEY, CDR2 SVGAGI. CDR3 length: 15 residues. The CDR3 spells CASRRQDSGANVLTF. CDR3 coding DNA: TGTGCCAGCAGACGACAAGACTCTGGGGCCAACGTCCTGACTTTC.

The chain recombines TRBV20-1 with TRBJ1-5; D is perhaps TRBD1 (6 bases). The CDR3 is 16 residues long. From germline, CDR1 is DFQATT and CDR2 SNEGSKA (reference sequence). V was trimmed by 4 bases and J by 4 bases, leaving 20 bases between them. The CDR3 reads CSATKTTGTRNQPQHF. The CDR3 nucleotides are TGCAGTGCTACGAAGACCACCGGGACACGGAATCAGCCCCAGCATTTT.

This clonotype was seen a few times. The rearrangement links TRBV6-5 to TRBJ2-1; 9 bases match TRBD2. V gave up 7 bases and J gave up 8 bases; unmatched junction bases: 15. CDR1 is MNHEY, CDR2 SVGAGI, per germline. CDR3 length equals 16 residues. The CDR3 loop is CASTPWASGVGDEQFF. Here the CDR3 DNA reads TGTGCCAGCACCCCCTGGGCTAGCGGGGTGGGTGATGAGCAGTTCTTC.